The 12 T cell receptor beta chains presented below share a single source sample, sequenced in a study of blood T cell repertoires in COVID-19. Assay used: immunoSEQ multiplex PCR; TCRdb lists only in-frame clones, some missing. The table shows over 85,000 clones, with about nine tenths occurring only once. The sequencing input was peripheral blood. These receptor sequences come from an elderly woman with acute or convalescent COVID-19.

The chain couples TRBV27 to TRBJ2-1, with TRBD1 matching 8 bases. Losses at the gene ends were 8 bases for V and 4 bases for J; bases not matched to a gene: 22. The CDR3 runs 19 residues. Germline loops: CDR1 MNHEY, CDR2 SMNVEV (reference sequence). The CDR3 protein is CASSNPRFGLTGGYNEQFF. In DNA form, the CDR3 reads TGTGCCAGCTCCAACCCACGGTTCGGACTCACAGGGGGTTACAATGAGCAGTTCTTC.

The rearrangement uses TRBV19 and TRBJ1-5; 8 bases are a match to TRBD1. V lost 2 bases to trimming and J lost 0 bases; unmatched junction nucleotides: 6. Per the germline V gene, CDR1 is LNHDA and CDR2 is SQIVND (reference sequence). The CDR3 is made up of 17 amino acids. This CDR3 reads CASSIITGGNSNQPQHF. The CDR3, as DNA: TGTGCCAGTAGTATAATTACAGGGGGTAATAGCAATCAGCCCCAGCATTTT.

J is TRBJ2-1 and V is TRBV7-8; 8 nucleotides match TRBD2. Looked up from germline, CDR1 is SGHVS and CDR2 is FQNEAQ. V dropped 4 bases and J dropped 4; count of bases not matched to a gene: 6. The CDR3 consists of 15 residues. The CDR3 DNA sequence: TGTGCCAGCAGCTCCGTAGCGGGACAATACAATGAGCAGTTCTTC. The encoded protein is CASSSVAGQYNEQFF.

The V gene is TRBV6-2 or TRBV6-3, the J gene TRBJ1-5, with 8 bases lining up with TRBD1. The J segment lost 2 bases and the V segment lost 2 bases, leaving 5 bases of the junction unmatched. From germline, CDR1 is MNHEY and CDR2 SVGEGT. The CDR3 is 16 residues long. The CDR3 is CASSYPTGVGNQPQHF. The CDR3 DNA sequence: TGTGCCAGCAGTTACCCGACAGGGGTAGGCAATCAGCCCCAGCATTTT.

A single count supports this clone. The V gene is TRBV19, the J gene TRBJ2-1; 9 nucleotides match TRBD1. This CDR3 comprises 16 residues. Per the germline V gene, CDR1 is LNHDA and CDR2 is SQIVND (reference sequence). Unmatched junction bases numbered 11, after V lost 6 bases and J lost 5 bases. Written as DNA, the CDR3 is TGTGCCAGTAGACGCTGGGGGACAGGGAACAACAATGAGCAGTTCTTC. As protein: CASRRWGTGNNNEQFF.

This clone was observed a handful of times. The chain uses TRBV4-1 and TRBJ1-2; D may be TRBD1 (5 bases). V lost 0 bases to trimming and J lost 5 bases, with 13 bases between them. This CDR3 comprises 15 residues. In germline, CDR1 is MGHRA, CDR2 YSYEKL. The CDR3 spells CASSQEQSAGYGYTF. DNA for the CDR3: TGCGCCAGCAGCCAAGAGCAGAGCGCAGGGTATGGCTACACCTTC.

This sequence joins TRBV28 and TRBJ2-3; TRBD2 matches 12 bases. Germline assignment: CDR1 MDHEN and CDR2 SYDVKM. This CDR3 region has 15 residues. V shed 6 bases, J shed 3 bases, and the junction held 4 bases outside the gene matches. This CDR3 reads CASSPGTSGTDTQYF. CDR3 sequence (DNA): TGTGCCAGCAGCCCCGGGACTAGCGGGACAGATACGCAGTATTTT.

This clone was observed once. The chain couples TRBV5-1 to TRBJ2-1; maybe TRBD2 (5 bases). The germline gives CDR1 SGHRS, CDR2 YFSETQ. V was trimmed by 0 bases and J by 2 bases, leaving 12 bases between them. CDR3 length equals 16 residues. The CDR3, as DNA: TGCGCCAGCAGCTTGGCCGACTACCCCACCTACAATGAGCAGTTCTTC. It specifies CASSLADYPTYNEQFF.

This clone appeared once. The rearrangement joins TRBV4-3 to TRBJ2-5, with D tentatively TRBD2 (7 bases). From germline, CDR1 is LGHNA and CDR2 YSLEER. This CDR3 comprises 19 residues. Trimming removed 4 bases from V and 9 bases from J, with 33 bases in between. As DNA, the CDR3 is TGCGCCAGCAGCCGGCAAATGAGCGGTTTAGGGGGGGCCAAGAGACCCCAGTACTTC. Translating it yields CASSRQMSGLGGAKRPQYF.

This chain uses TRBV5-1 with TRBJ1-1, with 7 bases identical to TRBD1. The J segment lost 3 bases and the V segment lost 0 bases, leaving 8 bases of the junction unmatched. The CDR3 runs 16 residues. CDR1 is SGHRS, CDR2 YFSETQ, per germline. CDR3 coding DNA: TGCGCCAGCAGCTTGGCAGGGACCCAGGGGGACACTGAAGCTTTCTTT. Residues: CASSLAGTQGDTEAFF.

The genes are TRBV2 and TRBJ2-7; 8 bases are a match to TRBD1. The CDR3 extends over 14 amino acids. Germline V gene lookup returns CDR1 SNHLY and CDR2 FYNNEI. The J segment lost 4 bases and the V segment lost 6 bases, leaving 8 bases of the junction unmatched. CDR3 DNA: TGTGCCAGCAGCCCGTCGGACAGGGAATACGAGCAGTACTTC. Translated, it gives CASSPSDREYEQYF.

About this clone itself: One end of the junction fails to match germline, which may point to a read error. The genes are TRBV6-1 and TRBJ2-7; 8 nucleotides align to TRBD1. Germline lookup yields CDR1 MNHNS and CDR2 SASEGT. The CDR3 is 15 amino acids. The CDR3 reads CASREGQGYSYEQYF. The CDR3 DNA reads as TGTGCCAGCAGGGAAGGACAGGGCTACTCCTACGAGCAGTACTTC.